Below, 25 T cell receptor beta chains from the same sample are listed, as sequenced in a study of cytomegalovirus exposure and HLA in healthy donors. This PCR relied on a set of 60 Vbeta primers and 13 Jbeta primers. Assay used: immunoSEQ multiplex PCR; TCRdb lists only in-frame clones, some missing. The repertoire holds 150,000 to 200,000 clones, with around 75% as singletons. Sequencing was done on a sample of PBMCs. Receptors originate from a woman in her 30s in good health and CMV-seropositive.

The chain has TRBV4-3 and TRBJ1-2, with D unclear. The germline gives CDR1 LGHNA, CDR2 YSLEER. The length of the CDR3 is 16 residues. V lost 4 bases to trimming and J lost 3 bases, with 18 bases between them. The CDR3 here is CASSRGRELAHYGYTF. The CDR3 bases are TGCGCCAGCAGCCGCGGAAGGGAGTTGGCCCACTATGGCTACACCTTC.

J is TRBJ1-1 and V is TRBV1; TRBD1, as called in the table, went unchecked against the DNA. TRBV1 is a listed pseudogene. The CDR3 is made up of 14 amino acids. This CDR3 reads CTSSPPPGNTEAFF. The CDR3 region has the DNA TGCACCAGCAGCCCCCCTCCAGGGAACACTGAAGCTTTCTTT.

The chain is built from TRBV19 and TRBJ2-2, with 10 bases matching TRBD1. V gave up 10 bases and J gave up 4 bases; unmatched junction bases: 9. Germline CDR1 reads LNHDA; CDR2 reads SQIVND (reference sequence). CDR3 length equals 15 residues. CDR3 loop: CATTGTGAPTGELFF. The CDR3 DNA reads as TGTGCCACTACCGGGACAGGGGCTCCCACCGGGGAGCTGTTTTTT.

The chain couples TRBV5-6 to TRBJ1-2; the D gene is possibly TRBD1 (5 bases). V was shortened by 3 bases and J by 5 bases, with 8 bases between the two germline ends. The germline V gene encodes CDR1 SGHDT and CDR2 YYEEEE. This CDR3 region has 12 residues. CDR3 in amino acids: CASSSTEYGYTF. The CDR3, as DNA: TGTGCCAGCAGCTCGACAGAGTATGGCTACACCTTC.

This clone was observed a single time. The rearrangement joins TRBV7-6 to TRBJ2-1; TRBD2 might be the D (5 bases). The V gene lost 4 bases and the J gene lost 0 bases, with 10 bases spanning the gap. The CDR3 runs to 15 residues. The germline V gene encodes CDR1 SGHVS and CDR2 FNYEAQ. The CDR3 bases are TGTGCCAGCAGCTCAAGCGGACCCTCCTACAATGAGCAGTTCTTC. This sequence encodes CASSSSGPSYNEQFF.

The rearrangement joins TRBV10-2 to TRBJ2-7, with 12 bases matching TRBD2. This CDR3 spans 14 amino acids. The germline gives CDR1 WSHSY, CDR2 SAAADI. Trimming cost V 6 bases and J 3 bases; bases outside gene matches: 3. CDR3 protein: CASRQTSGGYEQYF. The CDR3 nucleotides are TGCGCCAGCAGACAGACTAGCGGGGGCTACGAGCAGTACTTC.

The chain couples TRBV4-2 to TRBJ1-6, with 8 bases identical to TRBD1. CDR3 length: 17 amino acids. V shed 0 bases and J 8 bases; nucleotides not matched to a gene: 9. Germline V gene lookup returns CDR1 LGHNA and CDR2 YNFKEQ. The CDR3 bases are TGTGCCAGCAGCCAAGATAGGAGACAGGGGTTTGATTCACCCCTCCACTTT. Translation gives CASSQDRRQGFDSPLHF.

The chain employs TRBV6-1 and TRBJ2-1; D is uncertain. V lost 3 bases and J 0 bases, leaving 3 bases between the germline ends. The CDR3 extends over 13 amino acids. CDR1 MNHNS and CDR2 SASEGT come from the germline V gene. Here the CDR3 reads CASSDHSYNEQFF. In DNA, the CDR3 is TGTGCCAGCAGTGATCACTCCTACAATGAGCAGTTCTTC.

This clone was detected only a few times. DNA of the CDR3: TGTGCCAGCAGTCCCGATTTCAGGGTAAACGAGCAGTACTTC. Translating gives CASSPDFRVNEQYF. The chain recombines TRBV6-5 with TRBJ2-7; tentative D call: TRBD1 (5 bases). Between the trimmed V and J ends, which lost 5 bases and 5 bases, there was a span of 16 bases. The CDR3 is 14 amino acids. Germline assignment: CDR1 MNHEY and CDR2 SVGAGI.

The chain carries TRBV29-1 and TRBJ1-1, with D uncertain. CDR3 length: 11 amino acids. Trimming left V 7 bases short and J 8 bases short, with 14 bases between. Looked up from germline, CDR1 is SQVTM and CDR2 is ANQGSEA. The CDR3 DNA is TGCAGCGCCCGAGGCCCGACCGAAGCTTTCTTT. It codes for CSARGPTEAFF.

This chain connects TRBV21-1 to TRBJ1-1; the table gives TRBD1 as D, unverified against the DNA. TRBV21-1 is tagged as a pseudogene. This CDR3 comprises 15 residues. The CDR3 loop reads CASSKKLQGFAEAFF. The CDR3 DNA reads TGTGCCAGCAGCAAAAAATTGCAGGGTTTCGCTGAAGCTTTCTTT.

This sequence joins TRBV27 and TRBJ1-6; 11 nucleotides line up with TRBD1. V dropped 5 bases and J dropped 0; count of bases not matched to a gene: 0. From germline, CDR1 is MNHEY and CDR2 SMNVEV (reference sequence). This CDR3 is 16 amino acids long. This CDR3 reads CASSGTGGSYNSPLHF. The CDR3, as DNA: TGTGCCAGCAGTGGGACAGGGGGCTCCTATAATTCACCCCTCCACTTT.

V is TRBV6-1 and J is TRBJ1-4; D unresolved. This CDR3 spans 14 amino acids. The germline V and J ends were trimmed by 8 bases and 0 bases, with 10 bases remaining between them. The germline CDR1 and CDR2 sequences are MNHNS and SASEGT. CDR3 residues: CASGRVPTNEKLFF. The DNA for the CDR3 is TGTGCCAGCGGGAGGGTTCCAACTAATGAAAAACTGTTTTTT.

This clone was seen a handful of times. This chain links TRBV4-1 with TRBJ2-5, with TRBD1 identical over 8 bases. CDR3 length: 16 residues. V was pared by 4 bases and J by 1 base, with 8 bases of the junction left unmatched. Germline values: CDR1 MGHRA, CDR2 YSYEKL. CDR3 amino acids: CASSPGTGGIQETQYF. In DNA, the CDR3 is TGCGCCAGCAGCCCCGGGACAGGTGGAATCCAAGAGACCCAGTACTTC.

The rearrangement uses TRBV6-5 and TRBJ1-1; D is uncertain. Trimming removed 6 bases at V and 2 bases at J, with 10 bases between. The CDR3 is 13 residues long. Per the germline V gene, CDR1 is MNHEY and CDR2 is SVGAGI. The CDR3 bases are TGTGCCAGCAGCTTTAACACAAACACTGAAGCTTTCTTT. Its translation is CASSFNTNTEAFF.

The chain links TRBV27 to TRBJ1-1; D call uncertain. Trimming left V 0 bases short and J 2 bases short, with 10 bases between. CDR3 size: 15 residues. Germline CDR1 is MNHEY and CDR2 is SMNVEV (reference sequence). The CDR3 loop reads CASSLSSLPNTEAFF. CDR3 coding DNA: TGTGCCAGCAGTTTATCCTCTCTCCCTAACACTGAAGCTTTCTTT.

The CDR3 DNA is TGTGCCAGTAGTATAGGTCCCTACTTTGAAGCTTTCTTT. It specifies CASSIGPYFEAFF. The chain has TRBV19 and TRBJ1-1; D gene ambiguous. The CDR3 sequence is 13 residues long. The V end lost 1 base, the J end lost 7 bases, and 10 bases lay between the germline ends. Germline V CDR1 and CDR2: LNHDA, SQIVND (reference sequence).

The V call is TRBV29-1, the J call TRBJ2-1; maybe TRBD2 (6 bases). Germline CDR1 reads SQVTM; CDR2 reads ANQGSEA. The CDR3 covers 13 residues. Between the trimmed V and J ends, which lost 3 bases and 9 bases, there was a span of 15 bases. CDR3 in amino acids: CSVDNAGSVEQFF. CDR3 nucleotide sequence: TGCAGCGTTGATAACGCGGGGAGCGTTGAGCAGTTCTTC.

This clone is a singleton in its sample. CDR3 in DNA: TGTGCCAGTAGTATGCGCCGGGGACAGGGTAATGGCTACACCTTC. This sequence encodes CASSMRRGQGNGYTF. The chain joins TRBV19 to TRBJ1-2, with TRBD1 identical over 9 bases. Per germline, CDR1 LNHDA and CDR2 SQIVND (reference sequence). After removal of 3 bases from V and 6 bases from J, the junction contained 8 bases not matched to a gene. The CDR3 sequence is 15 residues long.

As DNA, the CDR3 is TGTGCCAGCAGTGAGACTAGCAGGGCAGATACGCAGTATTTT. Its protein is CASSETSRADTQYF. V is TRBV27 and J is TRBJ2-3; 7 positions match TRBD2. Germline CDR1 is MNHEY and CDR2 is SMNVEV (reference sequence). Germline trimming cut 5 bases from V and 4 bases from J; bases unmatched to any gene: 6. This CDR3 contains 14 residues.

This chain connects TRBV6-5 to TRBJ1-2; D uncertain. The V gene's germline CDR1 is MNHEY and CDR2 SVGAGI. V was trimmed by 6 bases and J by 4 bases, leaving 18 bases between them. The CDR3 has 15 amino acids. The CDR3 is CASRSVRETFYGYTF. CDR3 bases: TGTGCCAGCAGGTCCGTGAGGGAAACATTCTATGGCTACACCTTC.

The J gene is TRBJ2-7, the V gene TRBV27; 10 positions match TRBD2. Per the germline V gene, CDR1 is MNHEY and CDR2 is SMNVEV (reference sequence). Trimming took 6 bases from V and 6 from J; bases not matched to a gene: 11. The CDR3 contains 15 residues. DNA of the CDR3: TGTGCCAGCAGACCAGCGGGGGGGCCTCTGGGCGAGCAGTACTTC. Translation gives CASRPAGGPLGEQYF.

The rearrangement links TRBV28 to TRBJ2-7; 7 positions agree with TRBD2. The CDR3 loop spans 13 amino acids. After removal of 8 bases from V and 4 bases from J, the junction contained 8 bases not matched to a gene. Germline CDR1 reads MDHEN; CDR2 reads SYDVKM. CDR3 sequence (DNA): TGTGCCAGCCTCAGCGGGACGTTGTACGAGCAGTACTTC. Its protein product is CASLSGTLYEQYF.

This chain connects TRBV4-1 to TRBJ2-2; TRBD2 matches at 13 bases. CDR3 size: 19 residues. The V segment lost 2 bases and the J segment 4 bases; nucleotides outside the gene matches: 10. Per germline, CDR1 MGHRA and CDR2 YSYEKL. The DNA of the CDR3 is TGCGCCAGCAGCCAAATTAGACTAGCGGGAGGCCCGGGCACCGGGGAGCTGTTTTTT. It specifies CASSQIRLAGGPGTGELFF.

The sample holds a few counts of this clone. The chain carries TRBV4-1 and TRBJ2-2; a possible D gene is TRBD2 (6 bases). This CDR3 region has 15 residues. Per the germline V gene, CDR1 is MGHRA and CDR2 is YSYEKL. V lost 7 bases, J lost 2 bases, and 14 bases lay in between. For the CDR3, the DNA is TGCGCCAGCAAGCGGGCCCTGACTAACACCGGGGAGCTGTTTTTT. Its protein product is CASKRALTNTGELFF.